Presented here are 6 T cell receptor beta chains from one specimen sequenced in a study of blood T cell repertoires in COVID-19. Measured with immunoSEQ multiplex PCR; TCRdb has only the in-frame clones, and not every one. The data show 100,000 to 140,000 clones, 70% to 90% seen once. Material: peripheral blood. Every receptor here comes from a man in his forties with active or convalescent COVID-19.

The rearrangement joins TRBV27 to TRBJ1-6; D unresolved. V dropped 5 bases and J dropped 7 bases, with 12 bases sitting between them. Germline V gives CDR1 MNHEY, CDR2 SMNVEV (reference sequence). The CDR3 is 14 residues long. For the CDR3, the DNA is TGTGCCAGCAGTGCCGGACTAAAAAATTCACCCCTCCACTTT. It codes for CASSAGLKNSPLHF.

The chain couples TRBV30 to TRBJ2-1, with D perhaps matching TRBD2 (6 bases). V was cut by 3 bases and J by 8 bases, with 20 bases left in between. Germline CDR1 GTSNPN, CDR2 SVGIG (reference sequence). The CDR3 is 15 residues long. The CDR3 reads CAWRKEGETSHEQFF. The CDR3 nucleotides read TGTGCCTGGAGGAAGGAGGGAGAGACTTCCCATGAGCAGTTCTTC.

This chain joins TRBV5-4 and TRBJ2-5; 10 bases line up with TRBD2. The germline V gene encodes CDR1 SGHNT and CDR2 YYREEE (reference sequence). After removal of 4 bases from V and 0 bases from J, the junction contained 15 bases not matched to a gene. This CDR3 has 19 residues. The CDR3 spells CASSIGLAANRGYQETQYF. In DNA, the CDR3 is TGTGCCAGCAGCATCGGACTAGCGGCAAATCGGGGGTACCAAGAGACCCAGTACTTC. The full variable domain, with the rest looked up from reference TRBV5-4 and TRBJ2-5, is ETGVTQSPTHLIKTRGQQVTLRCSSQSGHNTVSWYQQALGQGPQFIFQYYREEENGRGNFPPRFSGLQFPNYSSELNVNALELDDSALYLCASSIGLAANRGYQETQYFGPGTRLLVL.

The rearrangement links TRBV18 to TRBJ2-1; the D is unclear. This CDR3 is built from 13 residues. The ends were cut back, 2 bases at V and 6 bases at J, with 8 bases in the middle. The germline CDR1 and CDR2 sequences are KGHSH and LQKENI. CDR3 region: CASSPGRLNEQFF. The CDR3 DNA follows: TGTGCCAGCTCACCAGGCCGCCTCAATGAGCAGTTCTTC.

The gene calls are TRBV18 and TRBJ1-4; the D gene is possibly TRBD1 (5 bases). This CDR3 contains 13 residues. Trimming shortened V by 3 bases and J by 8 bases, and 10 bases separated the two germline ends. Germline loops: CDR1 KGHSH, CDR2 LQKENI. The CDR3 is CASSPTAREKLFF. DNA for the CDR3: TGTGCCAGCTCACCGACAGCCAGGGAAAAACTGTTTTTT.

The J gene is TRBJ2-7, the V gene TRBV29-1, with D tentatively TRBD2 (5 bases). The CDR3 has 11 amino acids. Trimming cost V 7 bases and J 3 bases, with 10 bases left between them. CDR1 is SQVTM and CDR2 is ANQGSEA in the germline V gene. CDR3: CSAEEVYEQYF. CDR3 coding DNA: TGCAGCGCCGAGGAGGTCTACGAGCAGTACTTC.